The clone carrying this T cell receptor (beta chain) has a handful of counts. The antigen is not known. Exclusion followed for patients with uncontrolled infection, other autoimmune disease, pregnancy or lactation. The authors obtained PBMCs from over 8.5 ml of fresh peripheral blood. The sample originates from a study of T cells in Graves' hyperthyroidism and ophthalmopathy. Whole-study findings and limits: By a 13 V-J model, ophthalmopathy was set apart from stable hyperthyroidism. Blood also carried most thyroid clonotypes expanded above 0.001.

Amplified TCR beta CDR3 regions came from RNA transcripts. Using the HTBI primer set, a first-round RT-PCR was run on the TCR CDR3. Each CDR3 protein gets one entry after TCRdb re-called the multiplex PCR reads with MiXCR. Found here are 450,000 to 650,000 distinct CDR3 sequences, about 15% of them singletons; the top ten hold around 17%. The receptor's source is a woman aged 18-29 years with Graves' ophthalmopathy. The sample comprised blood.

This CDR3 is CSVEGSYTGELFF. CDR3 bases: TGCAGTGTCGAGGGGTCCTACACCGGGGAGCTGTTTTTT. This sequence joins TRBV20-1 and TRBJ2-2; D may correspond to TRBD1 or TRBD2 (5 bases each). The germline gives CDR1 DFQATT, CDR2 SNEGSKA (reference sequence). Between the trimmed V and J ends, which lost 7 bases and 3 bases, there was a span of 12 bases. The CDR3 sequence is 13 residues long.